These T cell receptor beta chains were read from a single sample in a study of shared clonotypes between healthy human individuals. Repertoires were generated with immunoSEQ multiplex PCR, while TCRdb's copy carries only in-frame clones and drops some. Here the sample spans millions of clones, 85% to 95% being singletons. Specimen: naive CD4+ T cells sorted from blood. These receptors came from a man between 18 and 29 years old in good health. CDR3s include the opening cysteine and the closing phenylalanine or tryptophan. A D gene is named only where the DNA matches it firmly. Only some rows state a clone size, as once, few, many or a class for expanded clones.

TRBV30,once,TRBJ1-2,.,TGTGCCTGGAGGAAGACCGGGACACTTTATGGCTACACCTTC,CAWRKTGTLYGYTF
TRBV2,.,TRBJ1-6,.,TGTGCCAGCAGGAGAGTGAGTTCACCCCTCCACTTT,CASRRVSSPLHF
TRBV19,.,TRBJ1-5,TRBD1,TGTGCCAGTAGTATCGACAGGGGGCGTAGCAATCAGCCCCAGCATTTT,CASSIDRGRSNQPQHF
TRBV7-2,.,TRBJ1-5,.,TGTGCCAGCAGCCCCGAGGGCAATCAGCCCCAGCATTTT,CASSPEGNQPQHF
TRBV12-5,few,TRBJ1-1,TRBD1,TGTGCTAGTGGTGCCACCCCAGGACAGGGTCGGAATGAAGCTTTCTTT,CASGATPGQGRNEAFF
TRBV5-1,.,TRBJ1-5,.,TGCGCCAGCAGCCCGGCGACGGATCAGCCCCAGCATTTT,CASSPATDQPQHF
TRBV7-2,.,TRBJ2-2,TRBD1,TGTGCCAGCAGCTTAAGAGGGACAGCGGCGAACACCGGGGAGCTGTTTTTT,CASSLRGTAANTGELFF
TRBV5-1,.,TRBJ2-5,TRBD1,TGCGCCAGCAGCTTGGCCCCCGGGACAGTCCAAGAGACCCAGTACTTC,CASSLAPGTVQETQYF
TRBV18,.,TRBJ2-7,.,TGTGCCAGCTCACCACCTCTTTTAGGGGGGGGCTACGAGCAGTACTTC,CASSPPLLGGGYEQYF
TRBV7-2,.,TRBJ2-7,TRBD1,TGTGCCAGCAGCTTCGACAGGGTGGGAGCTTGGGAGCAGTACTTC,CASSFDRVGAWEQYF
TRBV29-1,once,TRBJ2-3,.,TGCAGCGTTGACCCCGGCGGGACGCAGTATTTT,CSVDPGGTQYF
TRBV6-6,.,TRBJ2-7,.,TGTGCCAGCAGATTGACTGCCTCCTACGAGCAGTACTTC,CASRLTASYEQYF
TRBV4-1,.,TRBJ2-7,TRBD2,TGCGCCAGCAGCCAGGGGGGGACTTTGGTCGAGCAGTACTTC,CASSQGGTLVEQYF
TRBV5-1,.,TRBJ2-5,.,TGCGCCAGCAGCTTGGCAGGGGCCGGACAAGAGACCCAGTACTTC,CASSLAGAGQETQYF
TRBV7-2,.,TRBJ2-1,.,TGTGCCAGCAGCACATCAAACAGCCTCCTGGACAATGAGCAGTTCTTC,CASSTSNSLLDNEQFF
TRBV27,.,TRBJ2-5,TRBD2,TGTGCCAGCAGTCCGACTAGCGGGGCATGGGCCCAGTACTTC,CASSPTSGAWAQYF
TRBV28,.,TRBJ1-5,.,TGTGCCAGCAGTTTCGAGAAAGGGTTGTGGTACCATTTT,CASSFEKGLWYHF
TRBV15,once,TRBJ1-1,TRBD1,TGTGCCACCAGCAGAGGCGCAGGGGGAACTGAAGCTTTCTTT,CATSRGAGGTEAFF
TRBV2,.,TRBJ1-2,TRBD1,TGTGCCAGCAGTGACAGGGGGCGAGGCTACACCTTC,CASSDRGRGYTF
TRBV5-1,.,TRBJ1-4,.,TGCGCCAGCAGCTTGGACAGACCAACTAATGAAAAACTGTTTTTT,CASSLDRPTNEKLFF
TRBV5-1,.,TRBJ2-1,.,TGCGCCAGCAGCGGGCAGGTGGCTGTTTACAATGAGCAGTTCTTC,CASSGQVAVYNEQFF
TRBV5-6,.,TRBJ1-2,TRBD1,TGTGCCAGCAGCCTGGACCGGGACAGGTACTATGGCTACACCTTC,CASSLDRDRYYGYTF
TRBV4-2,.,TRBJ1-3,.,TGTGCCAGCAGCCTGATGGACAACACTGGAAACACCATATATTTT,CASSLMDNTGNTIYF
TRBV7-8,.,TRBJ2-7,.,TGTGCCAGCAGCTTAGAGGCAGGGAACCTAAAATACGAGCAGTACTTC,CASSLEAGNLKYEQYF
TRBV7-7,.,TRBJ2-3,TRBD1,TGTGCTAGCAGCTTAGGGGACAGTAGCACAGATACGCAGTATTTT,CASSLGDSSTDTQYF
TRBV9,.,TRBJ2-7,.,TGTGCCAGCAGCCCACGGACGGATTCCTGCGAGCAGTACTTC,CASSPRTDSCEQYF
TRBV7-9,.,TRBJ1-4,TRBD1,TGTGCCAGCAGGCACAACAGGGGATTAGTAGGGGATAATGAAAAACTGTTTTTT,CASRHNRGLVGDNEKLFF
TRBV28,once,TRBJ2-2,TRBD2,TGTGCCATCCCCGGACTAGCGGACACCGGGGAGCTGTTTTTT,CAIPGLADTGELFF
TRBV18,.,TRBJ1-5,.,TGTGCCAGCTCACCGTCAGGGGCGGGCCTCTCGGCCCAGCATTTT,CASSPSGAGLSAQHF
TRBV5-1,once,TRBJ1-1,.,TGCGCCAGCAGCTTCGGGGGCGTGGACACTGAAGCTTTCTTT,CASSFGGVDTEAFF
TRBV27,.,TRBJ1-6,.,TGTGCCAGCAGTTTAGGAGGACCCCTCCACTTT,CASSLGGPLHF
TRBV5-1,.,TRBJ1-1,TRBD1,TGCGCCAGCAGCTCCAGTCCCGGGACAGGGTCTGAAGCTTTCTTT,CASSSSPGTGSEAFF
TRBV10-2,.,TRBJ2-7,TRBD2,TGCGCCAGCAGTGTGACGGGAGGGTTCGACGAGCAGTACTTC,CASSVTGGFDEQYF
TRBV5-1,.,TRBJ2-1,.,TGCGCCAGCAGCTTGGCGGCGGCCCTGGGTAATGAGCAGTTCTTC,CASSLAAALGNEQFF
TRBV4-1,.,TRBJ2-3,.,TGCGCCAGCAGCCAAGATTCGGGTACGCAGTATTTT,CASSQDSGTQYF
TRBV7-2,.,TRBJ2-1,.,TGTGCCAGCAGCTTAGAAAGCCTGTTTGAGCAGTTCTTC,CASSLESLFEQFF
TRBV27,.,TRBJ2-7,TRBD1,TGTGCCAGCAGTCCTGACAGGGGGCAGAGCGAGCAGTACTTC,CASSPDRGQSEQYF
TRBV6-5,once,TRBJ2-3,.,TGTGCCAGCAGTTGGAGGTTAGCAGATACGCAGTATTTT,CASSWRLADTQYF
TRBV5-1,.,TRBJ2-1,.,TGCGCCAGCAGAACAAATAGCGGAAGCTCCTACAATGAGCAGTTCTTC,CASRTNSGSSYNEQFF
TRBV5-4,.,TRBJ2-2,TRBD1,TGTGCCAGCAGCTATGAGGACAGGACGAACACCGGGGAGCTGTTTTTT,CASSYEDRTNTGELFF
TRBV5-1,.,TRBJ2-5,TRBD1,TGCGCCAGCAGCCTATCGACAGGGTTTCAAGAGACCCAGTACTTC,CASSLSTGFQETQYF
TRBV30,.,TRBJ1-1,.,TGTGCCTGGAAGAGGCAAAGCAGAGGAACCATGAACACTGAAGCTTTCTTT,CAWKRQSRGTMNTEAFF
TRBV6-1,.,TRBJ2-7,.,TGTGCCAGCAGTGGCGGGACAGTCCCTTACGAGCAGTACTTC,CASSGGTVPYEQYF
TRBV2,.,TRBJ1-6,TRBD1,TGTGCCAGCAGAGGGAGACAGGGAGGGTTGAAGAATTCACCCCTCCACTTT,CASRGRQGGLKNSPLHF
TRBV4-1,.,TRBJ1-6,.,TGCGCCAGCAGCCAAGATCGGAACAGTTATAATTCACCCCTCCACTTT,CASSQDRNSYNSPLHF
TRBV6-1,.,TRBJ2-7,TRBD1,TGTGCCAGCAGTGCCGAGGACAGGGGGCCGTACGAGCAGTACTTC,CASSAEDRGPYEQYF
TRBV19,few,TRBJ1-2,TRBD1,TGTGCCAGTAGTCTGGGGGACAGGGAAACGGGTGGCTACACCTTC,CASSLGDRETGGYTF
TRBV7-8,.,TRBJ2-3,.,TGTGCCAGCAGCTTAGGGGGTAGCGGAAGCACAGATACGCAGTATTTT,CASSLGGSGSTDTQYF
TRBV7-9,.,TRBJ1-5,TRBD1,TGTGCCAGCAGCCCCGGGACAGGGAATCAGCCCCAGCATTTT,CASSPGTGNQPQHF
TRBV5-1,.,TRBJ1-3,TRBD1,TGCGCCAGCAGCCTGGGACAGGGGTACTCTGGAAACACCATATATTTT,CASSLGQGYSGNTIYF
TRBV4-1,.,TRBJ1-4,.,TGCGCCAGCAGCCAAGGATATGCAACTAATGAAAAACTGTTTTTT,CASSQGYATNEKLFF
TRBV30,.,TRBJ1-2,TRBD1,TGTGCCCACACCGGACAGGGTAGCTATGGCTACACCTTC,CAHTGQGSYGYTF
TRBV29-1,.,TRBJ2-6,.,TGCAGCGTTGAAGATCTCCGGGGAACTGGGGCCAACGTCCTGACTTTC,CSVEDLRGTGANVLTF
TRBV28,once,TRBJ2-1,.,TGTGCCATTACCCCGTGGGGAGCGGATGAGCAGTTCTTC,CAITPWGADEQFF
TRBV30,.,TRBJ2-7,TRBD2,TGTGCCTGGAGTGGGGCGGGGGACGGGGAGCAGTACTTC,CAWSGAGDGEQYF
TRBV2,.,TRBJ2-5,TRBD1,TGTGCCAGCAGGGCTCAAGGACAGGGCGGGGAGACCCAGTACTTC,CASRAQGQGGETQYF
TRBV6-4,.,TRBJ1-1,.,TGTGCCAGCAGTCCCGAGGGGAACACTGAAGCTTTCTTT,CASSPEGNTEAFF
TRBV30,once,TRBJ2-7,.,TGTGCCCAAGTGACAGGTAGCTCCTACGAGCAGTACTTC,CAQVTGSSYEQYF
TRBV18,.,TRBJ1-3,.,TGTGCCAGCTCACCCACCTTACCCGGATCCTCTGGAAACACCATATATTTT,CASSPTLPGSSGNTIYF
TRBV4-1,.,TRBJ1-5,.,TGCGCCAGCAGCCAAGGGGTCAGCCCCAATCAGCCCCAGCATTTT,CASSQGVSPNQPQHF